A single sample gave rise to the 20 T cell receptor beta chains below, sequenced in a study of blood T cell repertoires in COVID-19. The protocol was immunoSEQ multiplex PCR, while the TCRdb copy is restricted to in-frame clones and leaves out a portion. The data show about 240,000 clones, with less than 90% seen just once and around 6.5% held by the top ten. The sequencing input was peripheral blood. These receptors were collected from a man aged 60 to 75 with acute or convalescent COVID-19.

This clone has a handful of counts. The V gene is TRBV7-3, the J gene TRBJ1-5; D ambiguous. Trimming left V 5 bases short and J 0 bases short, with 5 bases between. The CDR3 is made up of 13 amino acids. Per the germline V gene, CDR1 is SGHTA and CDR2 is FQGTGA. Written as DNA, the CDR3 is TGTGCCAGCAGCCTTAATAGCAATCAGCCCCAGCATTTT. Translated, it gives CASSLNSNQPQHF.

The CDR3 DNA follows: TGTGCCACCGGGACTAGCGGGATCAATGAGCAGTTCTTC. This translates into CATGTSGINEQFF. The chain is built from TRBV24-1 and TRBJ2-1, with 13 bases lining up with TRBD2. Losses at the gene ends were 9 bases for V and 6 bases for J; bases not matched to a gene: 1. CDR3 size: 13 residues. From germline, CDR1 is KGHDR and CDR2 SFDVKD.

V and J are TRBV7-2 and TRBJ2-2; maybe TRBD2 (6 bases). V lost 1 base, J lost 4 bases, and 13 bases lay in between. The CDR3 runs to 16 residues. Germline V lookup: CDR1 SGHTA, CDR2 FQGNSA. CDR3 DNA: TGTGCCAGCAGCTTAGTCCCGGGAGTGGCCACCGGGGAGCTGTTTTTT. The encoded protein is CASSLVPGVATGELFF.

This clone showed up many times. The sample carries other DNA sequences with the same CDR3. The chain combines TRBV5-1 with TRBJ2-2; D perhaps matches TRBD1 (6 bases). The length of the CDR3 is 16 residues. The ends were cut back, 2 bases at V and 0 bases at J, with 11 bases in the middle. Germline values: CDR1 SGHRS, CDR2 YFSETQ. The CDR3 bases are TGCGCCAGCAGCTTACAGGGTTTCGCGAACACCGGGGAGCTGTTTTTT. Translating gives CASSLQGFANTGELFF. The full variable domain, completed using reference TRBV5-1 and TRBJ2-2, is KAGVTQTPRYLIKTRGQQVTLSCSPISGHRSVSWYQQTPGQGLQFLFEYFSETQRNKGNFPGRFSGRQFSNSRSEMNVSTLELGDSALYLCASSLQGFANTGELFFGEGSRLTVL.

V is TRBV27 and J is TRBJ2-4; 8 bases match TRBD1. The CDR3 has 18 residues. Germline-derived CDR1 and CDR2 are MNHEY and SMNVEV (reference sequence). The ends lost 5 bases at V and 7 bases at J; junction bases unmatched: 19. Here the CDR3 reads CASSPKGDRGSAVNIQYF. As DNA, the CDR3 is TGTGCCAGCAGTCCAAAGGGCGACAGGGGCTCGGCAGTGAACATTCAGTACTTC.

This chain links TRBV7-8 with TRBJ1-3; D is uncertain. The V gene's germline CDR1 is SGHVS and CDR2 FQNEAQ. The length of the CDR3 is 15 residues. V dropped 6 bases and J dropped 0 bases, with 12 bases sitting between them. Written as DNA, the CDR3 is TGTGCCAGCAGACTCGACATGACCTCTGGAAACACCATATATTTT. Translated, it gives CASRLDMTSGNTIYF.

The chain couples TRBV2 to TRBJ2-5, with 8 bases aligning to TRBD1. With V trimmed by 1 base and J by 4 bases, 11 bases remained unmatched. This CDR3 has 17 amino acids. Germline CDR1 reads SNHLY; CDR2 reads FYNNEI. The CDR3 nucleotides are TGTGCCAGCAGTGAAGAAAGGGCAGGGGGCTACTCAGAGACCCAGTACTTC. Amino acid sequence: CASSEERAGGYSETQYF.

The chain uses TRBV9 and TRBJ2-1; TRBD2 matches at 8 bases. Unmatched junction bases numbered 6, after V lost 4 bases and J lost 0 bases. CDR1 is SGDLS, CDR2 YYNGEE, per germline. The CDR3 consists of 16 residues. CDR3 nucleotides: TGTGCCAGCAGCCTTCTGAGCGGGAGCTCCTACAATGAGCAGTTCTTC. Encoded protein: CASSLLSGSSYNEQFF.

J is TRBJ1-6 and V is TRBV11-3; D is undetermined. Germline V gene sequence: CDR1 SGHNT, CDR2 YENEEA. V was clipped by 3 bases and J by 7 bases, with 13 bases between them. This CDR3 has 15 residues. The CDR3 loop is CASSFRAGINSPLHF. The CDR3 nucleotides are TGTGCCAGCAGCTTCCGCGCAGGAATCAATTCACCCCTCCACTTT.

The table lists this clone with a count of one. Here the CDR3 DNA reads TGTGCCAGCAGTTACTCCCCAGGGCATAGCAATCAGCCCCAGCATTTT. This encodes CASSYSPGHSNQPQHF. J is TRBJ1-5 and V is TRBV6-2 or TRBV6-3, with D maybe TRBD1 (5 bases). The V gene's germline CDR1 is MNHEY and CDR2 SVGEGT. This CDR3 comprises 16 residues. The V end was cut by 0 bases, the J end by 0 bases, with 9 bases between.

V and J are TRBV19 and TRBJ1-5; 9 bases match TRBD1. The V and J ends lost 7 bases and 3 bases, in that order; junction bases with no gene match: 7. The V gene's germline CDR1 is LNHDA and CDR2 SQIVND (reference sequence). The CDR3 is 15 amino acids. The CDR3 DNA reads as TGTGCCAGTAATACCGGGACAGGGACCAATCAGCCCCAGCATTTT. As protein: CASNTGTGTNQPQHF.

This chain uses TRBV30 with TRBJ1-5, with a tentative D call TRBD1 (6 bases). This CDR3 spans 13 amino acids. CDR1 is GTSNPN and CDR2 is SVGIG in the germline V gene (reference sequence). The V gene lost 5 bases and the J gene lost 3 bases, with 11 bases spanning the gap. CDR3 coding DNA: TGTGCCTGGTCACAGGGTTACAATCAGCCCCAGCATTTT. Translation gives CAWSQGYNQPQHF.

This chain joins TRBV10-3 and TRBJ1-4; TRBD1 agrees at 12 bases. The CDR3 runs 16 residues. Germline V gene lookup returns CDR1 ENHRY and CDR2 SYGVKD. Losses at the gene ends were 0 bases for V and 10 bases for J; bases not matched to a gene: 6. Here the CDR3 DNA reads TGTGCCATCAGTGAGTCAGAGGGACAGGGGGCGAGAAAACTGTTTTTT. Translating gives CAISESEGQGARKLFF.

As concerns this clone: Other nucleotide sequences from this sample produce the same CDR3. The chain carries TRBV2 and TRBJ2-7, with TRBD1 identical over 11 bases. Germline lookup yields CDR1 SNHLY and CDR2 FYNNEI. CDR3 length: 14 residues. Germline trimming cut 6 bases from V and 2 bases from J; bases unmatched to any gene: 3. CDR3 nucleotide sequence: TGTGCCAGCAGACCGGGACAGGGGGCCTACGAGCAGTACTTC. Its translation: CASRPGQGAYEQYF.

The DNA for the CDR3 is TGTGCCAGCAGCCAGTCATACAGGGGAGAGGACTATGGCTACACCTTC. Its protein product is CASSQSYRGEDYGYTF. The V and J genes are TRBV7-8 and TRBJ1-2; 7 bases are a match to TRBD1. V was clipped by 5 bases and J by 3 bases; unmatched bases: 12. Germline-derived CDR1 and CDR2 are SGHVS and FQNEAQ. CDR3 length equals 16 residues.

This clone came up once. The V call is TRBV11-1, the J call TRBJ1-1, with a weak D call TRBD1 (5 bases). The CDR3 covers 14 residues. Germline V gene sequence: CDR1 SGHAT, CDR2 FQDESV (reference sequence). V was clipped by 1 base and J by 1 base, with 7 bases between them. The CDR3: CASSLVTGNTEAFF. The CDR3 nucleotides are TGTGCCAGCAGCTTAGTCACAGGGAACACTGAAGCTTTCTTT.

About this clone: At one of its ends the junction is not consistent with the germline gene, which may arise from a read error. The chain combines TRBV3-1 (or the pseudogene TRBV3-2) with TRBJ1-1; weak D call: TRBD1 (5 bases). CDR3 length: 14 amino acids. Germline CDR1 LGHDT, CDR2 YNNKEL (reference sequence). CDR3 residues: CASSQDAGPALRLF. The CDR3 coding sequence is TGTGCCAGCAGCCAAGATGCAGGGCCCGCCCTTAGACTTTTT.

The chain uses TRBV6-2 or TRBV6-3 and TRBJ1-5; D not certain. This CDR3 has 17 residues. Trimming stripped 4 bases from V and 3 bases from J, with 19 bases between. Germline V gene sequence: CDR1 MNHEY, CDR2 SVGEGT. For the CDR3, the DNA is TGTGCCAGCAGTTGGGGTCGACACAGCGGATTCAATCAGCCCCAGCATTTT. Its translation: CASSWGRHSGFNQPQHF.

This clone was seen only a few times. J is TRBJ2-3 and V is TRBV6-2 or TRBV6-3; 15 bases fit TRBD2. This CDR3 has 18 amino acids. In germline, CDR1 is MNHEY, CDR2 SVGEGT. With 2 bases clipped from V and 6 bases from J, the junction kept 9 bases outside the gene matches. The CDR3 sequence: CASSYPAGLAGGPDTQYF. DNA of the CDR3: TGTGCCAGCAGTTACCCCGCAGGACTAGCGGGAGGGCCCGATACGCAGTATTTT.

The V call is TRBV28, the J call TRBJ2-7; weak D call: TRBD1 (6 bases). CDR1 MDHEN and CDR2 SYDVKM come from the germline V gene. The CDR3 runs to 14 residues. V was clipped by 4 bases and J by 3 bases, with 13 bases between them. The CDR3 DNA sequence: TGTGCCAGCAGTTCGGCAGGGACAAACTACGAGCAGTACTTC. It yields the protein CASSSAGTNYEQYF. Looking up the rest from reference TRBV28 and TRBJ2-7 gives the full variable domain: DVKVTQSSRYLVKRTGEKVFLECVQDMDHENMFWYRQDPGLGLRLIYFSYDVKMKEKGDIPEGYSVSREKKERFSLILESASTNQTSMYLCASSSAGTNYEQYFGPGTRLTVT.